The present entry profiles one T cell receptor beta chain with its context. This entry belongs to a study of blood T cell repertoires in COVID-19. Across the whole study: From the United States, Italy and Spain came samples of acute and convalescent COVID-19. PBMCs, B-cell-depleted T cells, or T cells provided the cDNA or gDNA that made up the material.

This CDR3 has 12 residues. Germline V gene data show CDR1 as LNHDA and CDR2 as SQIVND (reference sequence). Between the trimmed V and J ends, which lost 6 bases and 2 bases, there was a span of 7 bases. Data came from immunoSEQ multiplex PCR; TCRdb stores just in-frame clones and leaves some out. The data contain 330,000 or so clones, more than 70% of them singletons. The specimen sequenced was peripheral blood. The clonotype originates from a woman aged 55 to 70 with COVID-19, enrolled during active disease. The chain couples TRBV19 to TRBJ1-2, with D possibly being TRBD1 (5 bases). CDR3 DNA sequence: TGTGCCAGTAGACAGGTGAACTATGGCTACACCTTC. It translates to CASRQVNYGYTF.